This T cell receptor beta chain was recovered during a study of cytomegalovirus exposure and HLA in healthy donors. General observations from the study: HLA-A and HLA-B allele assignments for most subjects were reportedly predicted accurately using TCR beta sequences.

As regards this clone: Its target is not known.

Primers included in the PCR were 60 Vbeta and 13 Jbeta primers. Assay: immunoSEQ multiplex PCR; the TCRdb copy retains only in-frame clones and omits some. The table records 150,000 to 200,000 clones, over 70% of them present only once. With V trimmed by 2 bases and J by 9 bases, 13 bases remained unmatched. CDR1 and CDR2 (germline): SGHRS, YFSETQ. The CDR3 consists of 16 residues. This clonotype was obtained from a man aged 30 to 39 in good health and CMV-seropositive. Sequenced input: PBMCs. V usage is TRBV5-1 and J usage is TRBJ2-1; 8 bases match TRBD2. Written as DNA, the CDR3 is TGCGCCAGCAGCTTCCGGGGCAGCGGGGGAATTGTTGAGCAGTTCTTC. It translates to CASSFRGSGGIVEQFF.